This passage covers 30 T cell receptor beta chains from one sample sequenced in a study of T cells after yellow fever vaccination. TCRdb used MiXCR to reprocess the 5' RACE reads, holding one entry per CDR3 protein. The sample gives 60,000 to 95,000 distinct CDR3 sequences, about 7.3% of which show up once; approximately 30% is in the top ten. Sequencing was performed on CD8+ T cells sorted from PBMCs, taken 9 to 10 days after the first yellow fever vaccination. The origin of the receptors is a man aged 18 to 29 who received the YFV17D yellow fever vaccine.

V usage is TRBV7-6 and J usage is TRBJ1-3; TRBD1 might be the D (6 bases). The CDR3 length is 15 residues. Germline values: CDR1 SGHVS, CDR2 FNYEAQ. Trimming removed 11 bases from V and 4 bases from J, with 21 bases in between. The CDR3 is CAARPGQRIGNTIYF. CDR3 coding DNA: TGTGCCGCCCGGCCGGGACAAAGAATCGGAAACACCATATATTTT.

This clonotype was detected many times. The CDR3 coding sequence is TGTGCCAGCACCAGGACAGGAGACGATGAAAAACTGTTTTTT. Amino acid sequence: CASTRTGDDEKLFF. This chain joins TRBV12-3 or TRBV12-4 and TRBJ1-4, with 7 bases identical to TRBD1. This CDR3 has 14 residues. With 7 bases clipped from V and 6 bases from J, the junction kept 8 bases outside the gene matches.

This clonotype was counted ten times or more. In DNA form, the CDR3 reads TGTGCCAGTAATCCGTGGGGCGTCTCGTGGCAGGGGTTGGCTGAAGCTTTCTTT. It is translated as CASNPWGVSWQGLAEAFF. The V gene is TRBV7-6, the J gene TRBJ1-1; tentatively, D is TRBD1 (6 bases). The V gene's germline CDR1 is SGHVS and CDR2 FNYEAQ. The CDR3 is 18 residues long. Trimming cost V 9 bases and J 6 bases, with 32 bases left between them.

Many counts were recorded for this clonotype. V and J are TRBV3-1 and TRBJ2-5, with D possibly being TRBD2 (5 bases). The CDR3 loop spans 14 amino acids. Trimming pared 5 bases from V and 0 bases from J, leaving 10 bases between. Per the germline V gene, CDR1 is LGHDT and CDR2 is YNNKEL (reference sequence). The CDR3 loop reads CASSSGGHQETQYF. The CDR3 DNA reads as TGTGCCAGCAGCTCCGGCGGGCACCAAGAGACCCAGTACTTC.

This clonotype was seen ten or more times. The chain couples TRBV10-3 to TRBJ2-7; D not resolved. V was trimmed by 3 bases and J by 4 bases, leaving 13 bases between them. CDR1 and CDR2 from the germline V gene are ENHRY and SYGVKD. CDR3 length: 14 amino acids. As DNA, the CDR3 is TGTGCCATCAGTGATCTAGAGAAGCAGTACGAGCAGTACTTC. Its translation: CAISDLEKQYEQYF.

This clonotype was picked up many times. This chain connects TRBV7-6 to TRBJ2-3, with TRBD2 matching 9 bases. Germline CDR1 and CDR2: SGHVS and FNYEAQ. V shed 4 bases, J shed 2 bases, and the junction held 13 bases outside the gene matches. The CDR3 consists of 18 residues. The CDR3 region is CASSYKKGSGSYTDTQYF. In nucleotides, the CDR3 is TGTGCCAGCAGCTATAAAAAGGGTAGCGGGAGCTACACAGATACGCAGTATTTT.

In its sample, this clonotype was seen many times. V gene TRBV24-1 combines with J gene TRBJ2-1, with D possibly TRBD1 on 7 matching bases. From germline, CDR1 is KGHDR and CDR2 SFDVKD. This CDR3 region has 14 residues. Trimming left V 9 bases short and J 8 bases short, with 19 bases between. CDR3 region: CATRGTAGLDEQFF. In nucleotides, the CDR3 is TGTGCCACCCGCGGGACAGCCGGCTTGGATGAGCAGTTCTTC.

This clonotype was counted many times. V and J are TRBV4-1 and TRBJ2-5; D remains unclear. CDR1 is MGHRA, CDR2 YSYEKL, per germline. The CDR3 is made up of 17 amino acids. Trimming shortened V by 3 bases and J by 3 bases, and 20 bases separated the two germline ends. CDR3 amino acids: CASSQASQTEGEETQYF. The CDR3 bases are TGCGCCAGCAGCCAGGCAAGCCAAACGGAAGGCGAAGAGACCCAGTACTTC.

This clonotype was detected a few times. J is TRBJ1-5 and V is TRBV27, with a tentative D call TRBD1 (5 bases). V was shortened by 6 bases and J by 1 base, with 10 bases between the two germline ends. The CDR3 has 14 amino acids. Germline CDR1 reads MNHEY; CDR2 reads SMNVEV (reference sequence). The CDR3 nucleotides read TGTGCCAGCAGCGTGGGACGGAGCAATCAGCCCCAGCATTTT. Translated: CASSVGRSNQPQHF.

This clonotype was detected many times. The V gene is TRBV27, the J gene TRBJ2-3, with 8 bases aligning to TRBD1. The CDR3 loop spans 18 amino acids. Germline values: CDR1 MNHEY, CDR2 SMNVEV (reference sequence). After removal of 7 bases from V and 3 bases from J, the junction contained 18 bases not matched to a gene. In DNA form, the CDR3 reads TGTGCCAGCACCCCAGGGGCAGGGGGCGACGTCCTAACAGATACGCAGTATTTT. This gives the protein CASTPGAGGDVLTDTQYF.

There are many counts of this clonotype. V usage is TRBV5-5 and J usage is TRBJ2-3; D ambiguous. The V gene's germline CDR1 is SGHKS and CDR2 YYEKEE (reference sequence). Trimming cost V 7 bases and J 5 bases, with 5 bases left between them. The CDR3 loop spans 10 amino acids. In DNA form, the CDR3 reads TGTGCCAGCCCGGGAGATACGCAGTATTTT. Protein product: CASPGDTQYF.

There are many counts of this clonotype. This chain uses TRBV7-3 with TRBJ2-5, with unresolved D. Per the germline V gene, CDR1 is SGHTA and CDR2 is FQGTGA. The CDR3 spans 15 residues. Deletions cut 2 bases from V and 3 bases from J, with 13 bases between. For the CDR3, the DNA is TGTGCCAGCAGCTTACACGGGTCGGATAAAGAGACCCAGTACTTC. Its translation: CASSLHGSDKETQYF.

J is TRBJ1-5 and V is TRBV6-5; unclear D gene. The germline V gene has CDR1 MNHEY and CDR2 SVGAGI. This CDR3 region has 17 residues. The DNA of the CDR3 is TGTCCAGCATCCGCTAGGAGGAGGCCTCGAAGCAATCAGCCCCAGCATTTT. This sequence encodes CPASARRRPRSNQPQHF.

This chain connects TRBV4-1 to TRBJ2-6; weak D call: TRBD2 (5 bases). V lost 0 bases, J lost 2 bases, and 11 bases lay in between. Germline V gene sequence: CDR1 MGHRA, CDR2 YSYEKL. CDR3 length equals 17 residues. CDR3: CASSQEGSKAGANVLTF. The CDR3 DNA reads as TGCGCCAGCAGCCAAGAAGGGAGTAAGGCTGGGGCCAACGTCCTGACTTTC.

This clonotype was counted only a few times. The genes are TRBV7-9 and TRBJ2-1; 14 bases line up with TRBD2. V shed 3 bases and J 10 bases; nucleotides not matched to a gene: 8. The CDR3 is 16 residues long. CDR1 and CDR2 from the germline V gene are SEHNR and FQNEAQ (reference sequence). The CDR3: CASSFPGLAGGWEQFF. The CDR3 DNA reads TGTGCCAGCAGCTTCCCTGGACTAGCGGGGGGTTGGGAGCAGTTCTTC.

This clonotype was recorded many times. The chain links TRBV3-1 to TRBJ1-1, with TRBD1 identical over 7 bases. Looked up from germline, CDR1 is LGHDT and CDR2 is YNNKEL (reference sequence). The CDR3 totals 15 residues. The V gene end was trimmed by 4 bases and the J gene end by 1 base; junction bases not matched to a gene: 6. The CDR3 nucleotides read TGTGCCAGCAGCCCCCTCCGGACAGGGAACACTGAAGCTTTCTTT. As protein: CASSPLRTGNTEAFF.

There are many counts of this clonotype. V is TRBV5-1 and J is TRBJ1-1, with 8 bases aligning to TRBD1. Looked up from germline, CDR1 is SGHRS and CDR2 is YFSETQ. CDR3 length: 15 residues. Unmatched junction bases numbered 4, after V lost 2 bases and J lost 1 base. The CDR3: CASSLPGTGNTEAFF. The CDR3 DNA is TGCGCCAGCAGCTTACCCGGGACAGGGAACACTGAAGCTTTCTTT.

This clonotype has a count of ten or more. This sequence joins TRBV6-2 or TRBV6-3 and TRBJ2-7, with 7 bases aligning to TRBD1. The CDR3 runs to 14 residues. Germline CDR1 is MNHEY and CDR2 is SVGEGT. The junction had 13 bases not matched to a gene; V was cut back by 8 bases and J by 6 bases. The CDR3 DNA sequence: TGTGCCAGCTGGGGACGGGACAGCGCGGGCGAGCAGTACTTC. Amino acid sequence: CASWGRDSAGEQYF.

This clonotype was seen just once. A much larger clone lies one base from this, so it may be a read error. The CDR3 reads CATSQEERTGNTGELFF. The CDR3, as DNA: TGCGCCACCAGCCAAGAAGAAAGGACAGGGAACACCGGGGAGCTGTTTTTT. This chain links TRBV4-3 with TRBJ2-2; 7 bases fit TRBD1. Per germline, CDR1 LGHNA and CDR2 YSLEER. The CDR3 runs 17 residues.

This clonotype was counted only a few times. The chain couples TRBV7-8 to TRBJ1-5; 10 bases map to TRBD1. V shed 8 bases, J shed 1 base, and the junction held 2 bases outside the gene matches. The length of the CDR3 is 14 residues. Germline values: CDR1 SGHVS, CDR2 FQNEAQ. In DNA form, the CDR3 reads TGTGCCAGCGGGGGACAGGGGAGCAATCAGCCCCAGCATTTT. This encodes CASGGQGSNQPQHF.

Ten or more counts support this clonotype. The J gene is TRBJ2-3, the V gene TRBV5-1; 14 bases are a match to TRBD2. Germline V lookup: CDR1 SGHRS, CDR2 YFSETQ. The CDR3 length is 16 residues. V was clipped by 3 bases and J by 0 bases; unmatched bases: 0. CDR3 sequence reads: CASSWTSGGSTDTQYF. In DNA form, the CDR3 reads TGCGCCAGCAGCTGGACTAGCGGGGGGAGCACAGATACGCAGTATTTT.

Regarding this clonotype: This may arise from a read error, as a much more abundant clone is one base away. V gene TRBV12-3 or TRBV12-4 combines with J gene TRBJ2-1, with a possible D match to TRBD1 (6 bases). This CDR3 spans 13 amino acids. Trimming pared 4 bases from V and 5 bases from J, leaving 9 bases between. CDR3 loop: CASSYWTDNEQFF. The CDR3 coding sequence is TGTGCCAGCAGTTACTGGACAGACAATGAGCAGTTCTTC.

This chain connects TRBV9 to TRBJ2-2; D tentatively reads TRBD1 or TRBD2 (5 bases each). Germline-derived CDR1 and CDR2 are SGDLS and YYNGEE. The CDR3 is made up of 16 amino acids. Trimming removed 3 bases from V and 4 bases from J, with 16 bases in between. The CDR3 region is CASSAQPGPGTGELFF. The CDR3 region has the DNA TGTGCCAGCAGCGCCCAGCCGGGGCCGGGCACCGGGGAGCTGTTTTTT. Complete variable domain (other parts from reference TRBV9 and TRBJ2-2): DSGVTQTPKHLITATGQRVTLRCSPRSGDLSVYWYQQSLDQGLQFLIQYYNGEERAKGNILERFSAQQFPDLHSELNLSSLELGDSALYFCASSAQPGPGTGELFFGEGSRLTVL.

This clonotype was seen ten or more times. The genes are TRBV7-9 and TRBJ1-2; D is ambiguous. The CDR3 runs 12 residues. V lost 4 bases, J lost 0 bases, and 3 bases lay in between. Germline CDR1 is SEHNR and CDR2 is FQNEAQ (reference sequence). The CDR3 region has the DNA TGTGCCAGCAGCTCCACTAACTATGGCTACACCTTC. It is translated as CASSSTNYGYTF.

This clonotype was observed a handful of times. This rearrangement joins TRBV9 to TRBJ1-5, with no clear D. CDR3 length equals 14 residues. Germline V gene lookup returns CDR1 SGDLS and CDR2 YYNGEE. With 0 bases removed from V and 6 bases from J, the gap between germline ends came to 10 bases. The CDR3 region has the DNA TGTGCCAGCAGCGTAGGCGGGTCTTTTCAGCCCCAGCATTTT. Protein: CASSVGGSFQPQHF. The whole variable domain, filled in from reference TRBV9 and TRBJ1-5, reads DSGVTQTPKHLITATGQRVTLRCSPRSGDLSVYWYQQSLDQGLQFLIQYYNGEERAKGNILERFSAQQFPDLHSELNLSSLELGDSALYFCASSVGGSFQPQHFGDGTRLSIL.

The table lists this clonotype with many counts. The V gene is TRBV12-3 or TRBV12-4, the J gene TRBJ2-5; D may be TRBD1 (6 bases). V was pared by 5 bases and J by 3 bases, with 13 bases between. The CDR3 is 14 residues long. The CDR3, as DNA: TGTGCCAGCAGTCCTTTGACAGGCGAAGAGACCCAGTACTTC. It specifies CASSPLTGEETQYF.

The chain is built from TRBV14 and TRBJ1-2; D is perhaps TRBD1 (6 bases). The germline CDR1 and CDR2 sequences are SGHDN and FVKESK. Trimming pared 8 bases from V and 4 bases from J, leaving 17 bases between. CDR3 length equals 14 residues. The CDR3 reads CASGTGAGGYGYTF. CDR3 DNA sequence: TGTGCCAGCGGAACGGGGGCCGGAGGCTATGGCTACACCTTC.

This clonotype turned up a few times. The chain employs TRBV9 and TRBJ2-2; 12 nucleotides align to TRBD2. This CDR3 spans 18 amino acids. J gave up 0 bases and V 3 bases, and 6 bases lay outside the gene matches. Germline V gene sequence: CDR1 SGDLS, CDR2 YYNGEE. The CDR3 nucleotides are TGTGCCAGCAGCGGTACTAGCGGGGGGTCCGCGAACACCGGGGAGCTGTTTTTT. Translation: CASSGTSGGSANTGELFF.

Ten or more counts support this clonotype. The chain uses TRBV27 and TRBJ1-1, with 7 bases fitting TRBD1. There are 15 residues in the CDR3. Germline V gene lookup returns CDR1 MNHEY and CDR2 SMNVEV (reference sequence). After removal of 4 bases from V and 1 base from J, the junction contained 6 bases not matched to a gene. The CDR3 sequence is CASSSTGITNTEAFF. As DNA, the CDR3 is TGTGCCAGCAGTTCGACAGGGATAACGAACACTGAAGCTTTCTTT.

The rearrangement uses TRBV28 and TRBJ2-5; a possible D gene is TRBD2 (6 bases). In germline, CDR1 is MDHEN, CDR2 SYDVKM. The V gene lost 2 bases and the J gene lost 2 bases, with 9 bases spanning the gap. The CDR3 covers 14 residues. CDR3 sequence (DNA): TGTGCCAGCAGTTTACTAGCGAATCAAGAGACCCAGTACTTC. As protein: CASSLLANQETQYF.